What follows are 19 T cell receptor beta chains derived from one specimen sequenced in a study of blood T cell repertoires in COVID-19. Produced via immunoSEQ multiplex PCR; TCRdb's table is partial and in-frame only. The sample holds more than 110,000 clones, over 60% seen once. The sequenced sample consisted of peripheral blood. All receptors come from an elderly woman with active or convalescent COVID-19.

The CDR3 bases are TGTGCCATCAGTGGAGGCGGGACAGTAAATGGCTACACCTTC. It translates to CAISGGGTVNGYTF. This rearrangement joins TRBV10-3 to TRBJ1-2; 7 nucleotides align to TRBD1. J was trimmed by 6 bases and V by 4 bases; bases with no gene match: 8. The CDR3 sequence is 14 residues long. Germline CDR1 is ENHRY and CDR2 is SYGVKD.

V is TRBV7-2 and J is TRBJ2-7; 8 nucleotides align to TRBD1. Germline V gene lookup returns CDR1 SGHTA and CDR2 FQGNSA. CDR3 length: 15 residues. The ends lost 5 bases at V and 2 bases at J; junction bases unmatched: 8. CDR3 DNA: TGTGCCAGCAGCCCAGACAGGGGACCTACCTACGAGCAGTACTTC. Translating it yields CASSPDRGPTYEQYF. Full variable domain (remainder filled in from reference TRBV7-2 and TRBJ2-7): GAGVSQSPSNKVTEKGKDVELRCDPISGHTALYWYRQSLGQGLEFLIYFQGNSAPDKSGLPSDRFSAERTGGSVSTLTIQRTQQEDSAVYLCASSPDRGPTYEQYFGPGTRLTVT.

This chain joins TRBV7-3 and TRBJ2-6; tentative D call: TRBD2 (6 bases). The CDR3 extends over 16 amino acids. Trimming stripped 2 bases from V and 0 bases from J, with 8 bases between. CDR1 is SGHTA and CDR2 is FQGTGA in the germline V gene. The CDR3 nucleotides read TGTGCCAGCAGCTTAGCCGGGGGCTCTGGGGCCAACGTCCTGACTTTC. This translates into CASSLAGGSGANVLTF.

The chain recombines TRBV4-1 with TRBJ2-2; TRBD2 matches at 12 bases. V was clipped by 2 bases and J by 7 bases; unmatched bases: 5. The CDR3 totals 16 residues. Germline V gene lookup returns CDR1 MGHRA and CDR2 YSYEKL. In DNA, the CDR3 is TGCGCCAGCAGCCAAAGACTAGCGGGGGTTATCGGGGAGCTGTTTTTT. This codes for CASSQRLAGVIGELFF.

V gene TRBV27 combines with J gene TRBJ1-6, with TRBD1 identical over 8 bases. The junction had 4 bases not matched to a gene; V was cut back by 4 bases and J by 5 bases. Germline CDR1 MNHEY, CDR2 SMNVEV (reference sequence). The CDR3 is 15 residues long. In DNA, the CDR3 is TGTGCCAGCAGTTCACGGACAGGGAATAATTCACCCCTCCACTTT. This encodes CASSSRTGNNSPLHF.

This clone has just a few counts. The V and J genes are TRBV7-9 and TRBJ2-1; 7 nucleotides agree with TRBD1. Germline assignment: CDR1 SEHNR and CDR2 FQNEAQ (reference sequence). The ends lost 4 bases at V and 12 bases at J; junction bases unmatched: 6. This CDR3 has 12 residues. CDR3 nucleotide sequence: TGTGCCAGCAGCTACCGACAGGGTTGGCAGTTCTTC. This gives the protein CASSYRQGWQFF.

This sequence joins TRBV6-1 and TRBJ1-3, with 8 bases aligning to TRBD1. CDR1 and CDR2 from the germline V gene are MNHNS and SASEGT. Trimming cost V 3 bases and J 3 bases; bases outside gene matches: 1. The CDR3 spans 14 residues. The CDR3 DNA reads TGTGCCAGCAGTGACAGGGGGCTTGGAAACACCATATATTTT. Protein: CASSDRGLGNTIYF.

The V call is TRBV14, the J call TRBJ1-1; D is ambiguous. CDR1 and CDR2 (germline): SGHDN, FVKESK. Trimming left V 3 bases short and J 8 bases short, with 16 bases between. The CDR3 loop spans 14 amino acids. This CDR3 is CASSQSYLHLEAFF. The CDR3 DNA reads as TGTGCCAGCAGCCAGAGCTATCTCCATTTGGAAGCTTTCTTT.

The CDR3 coding sequence is TGTGCCAGCAGCTCCCAGGGGGCTAGGTCCGGGGCCAACGTCCTGACTTTC. It is translated as CASSSQGARSGANVLTF. The J gene is TRBJ2-6, the V gene TRBV11-3; the match to TRBD1 covers 8 bases. The germline V gene encodes CDR1 SGHNT and CDR2 YENEEA. The CDR3 extends over 17 amino acids. V dropped 4 bases and J dropped 4; count of bases not matched to a gene: 9.

The V call is TRBV18, the J call TRBJ2-7; no definite D call. The CDR3 is 11 residues long. V gave up 2 bases and J gave up 7 bases, with 6 bases separating them. Germline V gives CDR1 KGHSH, CDR2 LQKENI. This CDR3 is CASSPETEQYF. The DNA of the CDR3 is TGTGCCAGCTCACCAGAAACTGAGCAGTACTTC.

V is TRBV9 and J is TRBJ1-4, with TRBD1 as a possible D gene (6 bases). With 0 bases removed from V and 4 bases from J, the gap between germline ends came to 16 bases. This CDR3 is 17 amino acids long. The germline CDR1 and CDR2 sequences are SGDLS and YYNGEE. The CDR3 nucleotides read TGTGCCAGCAGCGTAGGCCACGCTCGGACAGATAATGAAAAACTGTTTTTT. This sequence encodes CASSVGHARTDNEKLFF.

This rearrangement joins TRBV12-3 or TRBV12-4 to TRBJ1-1, with no clear D. V was shortened by 3 bases and J by 5 bases, with 10 bases between the two germline ends. This CDR3 region has 13 residues. CDR3 protein: CASSFTGGTEAFF. In DNA, the CDR3 is TGTGCCAGCAGTTTCACCGGAGGGACTGAAGCTTTCTTT.

This clone was counted a few times. In the same sample, other DNA sequences code for this CDR3. The V gene is TRBV18, the J gene TRBJ1-5; 8 bases align to TRBD1. Looked up from germline, CDR1 is KGHSH and CDR2 is LQKENI. The CDR3 is 14 residues long. The junction had 3 bases not matched to a gene; V was cut back by 2 bases and J by 6 bases. The CDR3 loop is CASSPGQGSQPQHF. The CDR3, as DNA: TGTGCCAGCTCACCAGGACAGGGAAGTCAGCCCCAGCATTTT.

The rearrangement uses TRBV7-3 and TRBJ2-5; 7 bases agree with TRBD2. V lost 5 bases, J lost 5 bases, and 8 bases stayed unmatched. Germline loops: CDR1 SGHTA, CDR2 FQGTGA. The CDR3 runs 14 residues. The CDR3 spells CASSVDPREETQYF. The CDR3 DNA reads as TGTGCCAGCAGCGTTGACCCGCGGGAGGAGACCCAGTACTTC.

CDR3 loop: CASSEKGATDTQYF. The CDR3 bases are TGTGCCAGCAGTGAAAAGGGGGCAACAGATACGCAGTATTTT. The V gene is TRBV2, the J gene TRBJ2-3; 7 bases match TRBD1. CDR3 length: 14 amino acids. Germline trimming cut 2 bases from V and 3 bases from J; bases unmatched to any gene: 2. Germline V CDR1 and CDR2: SNHLY, FYNNEI.

The CDR3 DNA follows: TGTGCCAGCAGTCCGGGGGATAGAACGAACACTGAAGCTTTCTTT. Its translation is CASSPGDRTNTEAFF. This rearrangement joins TRBV2 to TRBJ1-1; possibly TRBD1 for D (5 bases). Deletions cut 5 bases from V and 1 base from J, with 14 bases between. Germline CDR1 and CDR2: SNHLY and FYNNEI. CDR3 size: 15 residues.

This chain uses TRBV9 with TRBJ2-5, with TRBD1 as a possible D gene (5 bases). Germline assignment: CDR1 SGDLS and CDR2 YYNGEE. The CDR3 loop spans 13 amino acids. Deletions cut 3 bases from V and 1 base from J, with 7 bases between. The CDR3 protein is CASSARVQETQYF. The CDR3, as DNA: TGTGCCAGCAGCGCCAGGGTCCAAGAGACCCAGTACTTC.

This clone was observed a few times. The chain carries TRBV18 and TRBJ1-3; tentatively, D is TRBD1 (6 bases). The V and J ends lost 2 bases and 0 bases respectively, with 8 bases between them. The CDR3 is made up of 15 amino acids. CDR1 KGHSH and CDR2 LQKENI come from the germline V gene. CDR3 sequence: CASSPRGISGNTIYF. The CDR3 DNA is TGTGCCAGCTCACCAAGGGGGATCTCTGGAAACACCATATATTTT.

The chain is built from TRBV6-5 and TRBJ2-4; D is undetermined. Germline V gene data show CDR1 as MNHEY and CDR2 as SVGAGI. Trimming left V 2 bases short and J 2 bases short, with 7 bases between. There are 14 residues in the CDR3. The CDR3 sequence: CASSYGPTKNIQYF. The CDR3 DNA reads TGTGCCAGCAGTTACGGGCCGACCAAAAACATTCAGTACTTC.